This T cell receptor beta chain was sequenced for a study of blood T cell repertoires in COVID-19. Study as a whole: Sample material is recorded as cDNA or gDNA derived from T cells, B-cell-depleted T cells, or PBMCs.

In the source study's methods: It was from reference gene primer amplification that nucleated cell counts were estimated. Method: immunoSEQ multiplex PCR; TCRdb's copy keeps in-frame clones and lacks some. That table gives V, J and clone size, and the DNA gave D and trimming. Among about 310,000 clones, around 91% were seen once, and the ten largest hold around 1%. Seattle-derived patients entered the study during active infection and were followed longitudinally. V shed 2 bases and J 4 bases; nucleotides not matched to a gene: 11. Germline CDR1 and CDR2: SEHNR and FQNEAQ (reference sequence). This CDR3 spans 17 amino acids.

The chain uses TRBV7-9 and TRBJ2-5, with TRBD1 matching over 9 bases. The TCR was taken from a woman in her 40s with COVID-19, enrolled during active disease. Sequencing was carried out using peripheral blood. The CDR3 bases are TGTGCCAGCAGCTTATGGACCGGACAGGGGCAGGGAGAGACCCAGTACTTC. Translated: CASSLWTGQGQGETQYF.